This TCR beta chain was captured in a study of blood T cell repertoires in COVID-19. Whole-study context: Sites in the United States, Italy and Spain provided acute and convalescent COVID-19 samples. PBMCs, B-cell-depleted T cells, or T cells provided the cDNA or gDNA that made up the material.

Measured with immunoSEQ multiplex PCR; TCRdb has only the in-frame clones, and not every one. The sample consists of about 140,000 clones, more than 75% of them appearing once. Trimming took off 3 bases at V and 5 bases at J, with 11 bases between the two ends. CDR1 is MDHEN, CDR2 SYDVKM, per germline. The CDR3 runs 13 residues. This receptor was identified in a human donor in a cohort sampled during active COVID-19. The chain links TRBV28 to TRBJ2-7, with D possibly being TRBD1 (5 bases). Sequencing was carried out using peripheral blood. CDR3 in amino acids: CASSFAGLDEQYF. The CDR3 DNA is TGTGCCAGCAGTTTTGCAGGGTTGGACGAGCAGTACTTC.